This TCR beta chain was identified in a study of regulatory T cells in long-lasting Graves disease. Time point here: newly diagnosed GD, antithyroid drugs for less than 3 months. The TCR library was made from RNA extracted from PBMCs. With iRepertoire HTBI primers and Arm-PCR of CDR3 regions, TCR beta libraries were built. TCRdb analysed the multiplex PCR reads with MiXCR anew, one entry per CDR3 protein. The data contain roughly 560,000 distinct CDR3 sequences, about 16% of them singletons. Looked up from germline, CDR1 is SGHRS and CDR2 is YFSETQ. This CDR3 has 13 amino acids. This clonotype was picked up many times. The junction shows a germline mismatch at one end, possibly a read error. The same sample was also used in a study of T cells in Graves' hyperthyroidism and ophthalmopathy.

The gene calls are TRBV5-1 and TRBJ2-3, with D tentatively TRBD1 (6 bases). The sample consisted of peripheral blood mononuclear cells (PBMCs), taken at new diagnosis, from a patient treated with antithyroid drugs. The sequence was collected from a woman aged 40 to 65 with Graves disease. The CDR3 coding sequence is TGTGCCAGTGCCTTAGGGGGAACAGATACGCAGTATTTT. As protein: CASALGGTDTQYF.